The clone carrying this T cell receptor (beta chain) was observed a few times. This record comes from a study of blood T cell repertoires in COVID-19. Study information: Acute and convalescent COVID-19 specimens originated in the United States, Italy and Spain. Sources were T cells, B-cell-depleted T cells, or PBMCs; the material itself was cDNA or gDNA.

This CDR3 comprises 13 residues. Germline V gene data show CDR1 as SNHLY and CDR2 as FYNNEI. Trimming pared 6 bases from V and 0 bases from J, leaving 9 bases between. In the original analysis: Reference gene primer amplification gave estimated nucleated cell counts. Here immunoSEQ multiplex PCR was the method, and the copy in TCRdb shows in-frame clones only, minus some. V and J calls and clone size are those listed in that table; D and trimming were worked out from the DNA. The table lists more than 250,000 clones, around 89% of them singletons. The V gene is TRBV2, the J gene TRBJ2-7, with D maybe TRBD1 (6 bases). This sequence originates from a man between 18 and 29 years old who had recovered from COVID-19. The material sequenced was peripheral blood. The CDR3 region has the DNA TGTGCCAGCAGCTGGGACAACTCCTACGAGCAGTACTTC. As protein: CASSWDNSYEQYF.